This T cell receptor (beta chain) appears in the sequencing data of a study of T cell clones after liver transplantation. TCRdb keeps only in-frame clones here, not all; method: immunoSEQ multiplex PCR. The sample lists about 6,100 clones; around 80% were seen once. Germline CDR1 is MDHEN and CDR2 is SYDVKM. CDR3 length: 14 amino acids. Between the trimmed V and J ends, which lost 5 bases and 0 bases, there was a span of 10 bases. This rearrangement joins TRBV28 to TRBJ2-5, with D unresolved. This TCR was sampled from a human patient who received a liver transplant. The graft donor may have contributed some T cells. This sample comprised CD8+ T cells from blood, obtained 24 months after liver transplant. Written as DNA, the CDR3 is TGTGCCAGCAGTCCCCCGCAATACCAAGAGACCCAGTACTTC. As protein: CASSPPQYQETQYF.